This TCR beta chain appears in the sequencing data of a study of T cell repertoires in cytomegalovirus infection. Each CDR3 protein gets one entry after TCRdb re-called the reads with MiXCR. The sample holds approximately 630,000 distinct CDR3 sequences, approximately 25% seen once. V was trimmed by 7 bases and J by 2 bases, leaving 14 bases between them. Germline loops: CDR1 MNHEY, CDR2 SMNVEV (reference sequence). The CDR3 is 14 residues long. Sequences were obtained from CD8+ T cells from PBMCs. This TCR was sampled from a human donor in good health (CMV status not recorded). Some clones in this sample may be carry-over from other donors' samples. The chain has TRBV27 and TRBJ1-1, with TRBD1 as a possible D gene (5 bases). CDR3: CASTTWGTNTEAFF. The CDR3 nucleotides are TGTGCCAGCACCACCTGGGGGACTAACACTGAAGCTTTCTTT.